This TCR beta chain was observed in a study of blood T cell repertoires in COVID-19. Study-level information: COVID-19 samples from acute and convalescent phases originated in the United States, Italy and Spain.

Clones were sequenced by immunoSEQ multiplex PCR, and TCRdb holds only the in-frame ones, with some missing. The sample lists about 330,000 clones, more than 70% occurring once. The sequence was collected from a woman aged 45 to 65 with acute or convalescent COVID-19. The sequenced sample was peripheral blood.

CDR3 DNA sequence: TGTGCCTGGAGGGAGGGCGGGGAGCTGTTTTTT. Translating it yields CAWREGGELFF. The chain recombines TRBV30 with TRBJ2-2, with TRBD2 as a possible D gene (6 bases). This CDR3 spans 11 amino acids. V lost 3 bases to trimming and J lost 7 bases, with 6 bases between them. CDR1 and CDR2 from the germline V gene are GTSNPN and SVGIG (reference sequence). The whole variable domain, remainder taken from reference TRBV30 and TRBJ2-2, is SQTIHQWPATLVQPVGSPLSLECTVEGTSNPNLYWYRQAAGRGLQLLFYSVGIGQISSEVPQNLSASRPQDRQFILSSKKLLLSDSGFYLCAWREGGELFFGEGSRLTVL.